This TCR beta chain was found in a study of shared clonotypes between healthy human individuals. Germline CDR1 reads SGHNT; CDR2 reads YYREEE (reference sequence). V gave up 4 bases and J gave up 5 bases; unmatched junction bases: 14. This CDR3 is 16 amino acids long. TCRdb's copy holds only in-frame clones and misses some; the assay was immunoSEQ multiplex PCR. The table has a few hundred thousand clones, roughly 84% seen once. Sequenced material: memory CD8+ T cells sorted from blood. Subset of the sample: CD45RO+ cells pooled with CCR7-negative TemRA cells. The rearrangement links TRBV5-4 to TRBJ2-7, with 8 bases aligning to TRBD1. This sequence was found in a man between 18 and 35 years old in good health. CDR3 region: CASSPGPTGESHEQYF. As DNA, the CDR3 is TGTGCCAGCAGCCCCGGTCCGACAGGGGAGTCCCACGAGCAGTACTTC. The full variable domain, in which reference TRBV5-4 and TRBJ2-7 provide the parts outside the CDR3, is ETGVTQSPTHLIKTRGQQVTLRCSSQSGHNTVSWYQQALGQGPQFIFQYYREEENGRGNFPPRFSGLQFPNYSSELNVNALELDDSALYLCASSPGPTGESHEQYFGPGTRLTVT.